The 18 T cell receptor beta chains presented below share a single source sample, sequenced in a study of beta chain features in type 1 diabetes. Investigators reverse transcribed all isolated RNA, so they sequenced expressed TCRB transcripts. Measured with immunoSEQ multiplex PCR; TCRdb has only the in-frame clones, and not every one. The sample contains roughly 150,000 clones, around 8% of which appear only once. Study-level points and caveats: Shortening that was moderate but significant affected the TCRB CDR3s of Type 1 diabetes patients in all four CD4+ subsets.

The antigens these receptors bind are not known. The sequenced sample consisted of central memory CD4+ T cells from blood. Receptors originate from a woman younger than 35 with type 1 diabetes.

This clone was picked up many times. The chain combines TRBV2 with TRBJ2-7; 9 nucleotides agree with TRBD1. CDR3 size: 12 residues. V gave up 6 bases and J gave up 5 bases; unmatched junction bases: 2. CDR1 is SNHLY and CDR2 is FYNNEI in the germline V gene. CDR3 DNA sequence: TGTGCCAGCAGGGGGACAGGGAACGAGCAGTACTTC. Protein product: CASRGTGNEQYF.

The CDR3 DNA follows: TGCAGCGTCACAGGCGGGGAAGGATCACCCCTCCACTTT. This encodes CSVTGGEGSPLHF. This sequence joins TRBV29-1 and TRBJ1-6; D is possibly TRBD1 (5 bases). This CDR3 is built from 13 residues. CDR1 SQVTM and CDR2 ANQGSEA come from the germline V gene. V dropped 6 bases and J dropped 10 bases, with 16 bases sitting between them.

The J gene is TRBJ2-7, the V gene TRBV11-3; D is unresolved. V dropped 4 bases and J dropped 2 bases, with 12 bases sitting between them. CDR1 and CDR2 from the germline V gene are SGHNT and YENEEA. The CDR3 runs 14 residues. The CDR3 DNA sequence: TGTGCCAGCAGCTCGGGTGCTCGCCCCTACGAGCAGTACTTC. Protein product: CASSSGARPYEQYF.

Only a few counts were recorded for this clone. The chain carries TRBV28 and TRBJ1-5; 7 bases are a match to TRBD1. Germline trimming cut 10 bases from V and 6 bases from J; bases unmatched to any gene: 6. Germline CDR1 and CDR2: MDHEN and SYDVKM. The length of the CDR3 is 12 residues. Here the CDR3 reads CAIRQGGQPQHF. CDR3 in DNA: TGTGCCATCCGGCAGGGGGGTCAGCCCCAGCATTTT.

The chain employs TRBV19 and TRBJ1-1; a possible D gene is TRBD1 (5 bases). The CDR3 has 13 residues. V lost 4 bases, J lost 7 bases, and 13 bases lay in between. CDR1 and CDR2 (germline): LNHDA, SQIVND (reference sequence). CDR3 bases: TGTGCCAGTAGTACAGCCGGGGGAGATGAAGCTTTCTTT. Translation: CASSTAGGDEAFF.

The V gene is TRBV7-9, the J gene TRBJ2-3, with 9 bases aligning to TRBD1. V was clipped by 1 base and J by 2 bases; unmatched bases: 4. This CDR3 region has 16 residues. Per germline, CDR1 SEHNR and CDR2 FQNEAQ (reference sequence). CDR3 protein: CASSLGQGVNTDTQYF. CDR3 sequence (DNA): TGTGCCAGCAGCTTAGGACAGGGGGTCAACACAGATACGCAGTATTTT.

This clone was found a few times. The J gene is TRBJ2-1, the V gene TRBV5-1, with TRBD2 identical over 7 bases. Germline V gene lookup returns CDR1 SGHRS and CDR2 YFSETQ. The ends lost 0 bases at V and 0 bases at J; junction bases unmatched: 12. The CDR3 is 19 residues long. CDR3 DNA: TGCGCCAGCAGCTTGGAAGGGAGTAGCGGGTCCGGCTCCTACAATGAGCAGTTCTTC. The encoded protein is CASSLEGSSGSGSYNEQFF.

The chain has TRBV18 and TRBJ2-7; perhaps TRBD2 as D (6 bases). The CDR3 runs to 17 residues. V was clipped by 3 bases and J by 7 bases, with 25 bases between them. Germline V lookup: CDR1 KGHSH, CDR2 LQKENI. The CDR3: CASSPSPAGTGSWEQYF. CDR3 sequence (DNA): TGTGCCAGCTCACCCTCCCCCGCCGGGACTGGTTCGTGGGAGCAGTACTTC.

This clone showed up many times. The chain is built from TRBV18 and TRBJ1-1; D perhaps matches TRBD1 (5 bases). Trimming left V 3 bases short and J 4 bases short, with 18 bases between. Germline CDR1 and CDR2: KGHSH and LQKENI. The CDR3 consists of 16 residues. CDR3 amino acids: CASSPFRGFVGTEAFF. CDR3 in DNA: TGTGCCAGCTCACCCTTCCGGGGGTTTGTCGGCACTGAAGCTTTCTTT.

This clone was observed a few times. The V and J genes are TRBV5-5 and TRBJ1-1; TRBD1 matches 9 bases. This CDR3 is built from 14 residues. The J segment lost 2 bases and the V segment lost 3 bases, leaving 2 bases of the junction unmatched. Per the germline V gene, CDR1 is SGHKS and CDR2 is YYEKEE (reference sequence). In DNA form, the CDR3 reads TGTGCCAGCAGCTGGACAGGGGCTAACACTGAAGCTTTCTTT. Translation gives CASSWTGANTEAFF.

This clone was seen more than once but under ten times. This chain uses TRBV10-3 with TRBJ2-5; 10 positions match TRBD2. V lost 3 bases, J lost 5 bases, and 6 bases stayed unmatched. In germline, CDR1 is ENHRY, CDR2 SYGVKD. The CDR3 extends over 15 amino acids. The CDR3 is CAISEGAGGRETQYF. CDR3 nucleotide sequence: TGTGCCATCAGTGAAGGAGCGGGGGGGCGGGAGACCCAGTACTTC.

In its sample, this clone was seen a few times. The chain has TRBV30 and TRBJ1-5; 7 positions match TRBD1. V lost 4 bases to trimming and J lost 5 bases; unmatched junction nucleotides: 8. CDR1 is GTSNPN, CDR2 SVGIG, per germline (reference sequence). The CDR3 contains 14 residues. The CDR3 here is CAWNQGGLHQPQHF. In DNA, the CDR3 is TGTGCCTGGAACCAGGGGGGTCTCCATCAGCCCCAGCATTTT.

This clone was counted at least ten times. V usage is TRBV4-3 and J usage is TRBJ2-7, with 12 bases aligning to TRBD2. The junction had 5 bases not matched to a gene; V was cut back by 5 bases and J by 3 bases. Germline V gene lookup returns CDR1 LGHNA and CDR2 YSLEER. The CDR3 has 15 amino acids. The CDR3 sequence is CASSWGLAGLYEQYF. Here the CDR3 DNA reads TGCGCCAGCAGCTGGGGACTAGCGGGCCTCTACGAGCAGTACTTC.

The chain uses TRBV4-3 and TRBJ1-6; a possible D gene is TRBD1 (5 bases). The CDR3 spans 18 residues. Germline loops: CDR1 LGHNA, CDR2 YSLEER. V shed 0 bases and J shed 10 bases, with 22 bases lying between them. The CDR3 DNA reads as TGCGCCAGCAGCCAAGATCTCTCTGGCAGGGCAGTTGGGTCACCCCTCCACTTT. Translating it yields CASSQDLSGRAVGSPLHF.

V is TRBV7-9 and J is TRBJ2-5; D is possibly TRBD2 (7 bases). Trimming took 1 base from V and 9 from J, leaving 21 bases between them. The CDR3 loop spans 16 amino acids. Germline assignment: CDR1 SEHNR and CDR2 FQNEAQ (reference sequence). The CDR3 DNA sequence: TGTGCCAGCAGCTTAGGGGGGCCTAGCGGTCCCCGGTCCCAGTACTTC. Translation gives CASSLGGPSGPRSQYF.

Only a few counts were recorded for this clone. The chain joins TRBV29-1 to TRBJ2-2; 10 bases fit TRBD1. The CDR3 is made up of 13 amino acids. CDR1 and CDR2 (germline): SQVTM, ANQGSEA. V dropped 4 bases and J dropped 5; count of bases not matched to a gene: 1. CDR3 in amino acids: CSVGQGATGELFF. The DNA for the CDR3 is TGCAGCGTTGGACAGGGGGCGACCGGGGAGCTGTTTTTT.

The rearrangement joins TRBV5-6 to TRBJ2-1; D is unclear. The CDR3 is 15 residues long. V was clipped by 0 bases and J by 7 bases, with 14 bases between them. From germline, CDR1 is SGHDT and CDR2 YYEEEE. The CDR3 spells CASSLATTILNEQFF. In nucleotides, the CDR3 is TGTGCCAGCAGCTTGGCTACTACTATCCTGAATGAGCAGTTCTTC.

A few counts support this clone. The chain recombines TRBV7-2 with TRBJ2-6, with 9 positions matching TRBD1. This CDR3 has 16 residues. V lost 5 bases, J lost 3 bases, and 5 bases stayed unmatched. Looked up from germline, CDR1 is SGHTA and CDR2 is FQGNSA. As DNA, the CDR3 is TGTGCCAGCAGCCGGCGACAGGGGGTTGGGGCCAACGTCCTGACTTTC. Translated: CASSRRQGVGANVLTF.